These 30 T cell receptor beta chains were all obtained from the same sample, sequenced in a study of tumor and adjacent non-tumor tissue in lung cancer. A modified ARM-PCR protocol with three rounds of nested PCR amplified TCRbeta. TCRdb used MiXCR to reprocess the multiplex PCR reads, holding one entry per CDR3 protein. The sample has fewer than 85,000 distinct CDR3 sequences; about three quarters are singletons. RNA was extracted from bulk tissue without any cell sorting. The sequenced material came from lung tumor tissue. The receptors shown here come from a man between 60 and 70 years old with non-small cell lung cancer.

This clonotype occurred a few times. One end of the junction varies from germline; a read error may be responsible. J is TRBJ2-6 and V is TRBV10-3; TRBD2 matches at 16 bases. Germline-derived CDR1 and CDR2 are ENHRY and SYGVKD. The CDR3 length is 20 residues. CDR3 DNA sequence: TGTGCCATCAGTGAGCATGGGACTAGCGGGAGGGACTCTTGGGCCAACGCCCTGACTTTC. Protein sequence: CAISEHGTSGRDSWANALTF.

This chain connects TRBV29-1 to TRBJ2-7, with 9 positions matching TRBD1. The CDR3 length is 12 residues. Germline CDR1 and CDR2: SQVTM and ANQGSEA. The CDR3 region is CNGRTGAYEQYF. CDR3 nucleotide sequence: TGCAACGGAAGGACAGGGGCTTACGAGCAGTACTTC.

Concerning this clonotype itself: Its ends do not fully match the called genes, so a read error is possible. This chain uses TRBV20-1 with TRBJ2-2; D perhaps matches TRBD1 (6 bases). The germline CDR1 and CDR2 sequences are DFQATT and SNEGSKA (reference sequence). CDR3 size: 15 residues. The chain's CDR3 is CNATPADSRTAELFF. The CDR3 DNA is TGCAATGCGACCCCCGCGGACAGTAGGACCGCGGAGCTGTTTTTT.

Comments on this clonotype: Given the absence of the conserved phenylalanine or tryptophan at the CDR3 end, a read error is likely. The chain joins TRBV12-5 to TRBJ2-7; 7 bases agree with TRBD2. V shed 1 base, J shed 1 base, and the junction held 13 bases outside the gene matches. The CDR3 is made up of 18 amino acids. Germline V lookup: CDR1 LGHNT, CDR2 FRNRAP. The CDR3 protein is CASGLDKSGLTASYEQYS. CDR3 sequence (DNA): TGTGCTAGTGGTTTGGATAAATCGGGACTAACGGCTTCCTACGAGCAGTACTCC.

This clonotype has ten or more counts. This chain connects TRBV29-1 to TRBJ2-3, with 9 bases matching TRBD1. After removal of 6 bases from V and 3 bases from J, the junction contained 7 bases not matched to a gene. Per the germline V gene, CDR1 is SQVTM and CDR2 is ANQGSEA. CDR3 length: 14 amino acids. The CDR3 here is CSVRQGVKTDTQYF. The CDR3 DNA follows: TGCAGCGTCCGACAGGGGGTTAAAACAGATACGCAGTATTTT.

In the case of this clonotype: A much bigger clone sits one base away, suggesting this may be a read error. V usage is TRBV7-9 and J usage is TRBJ2-5, with a possible D match to TRBD2 (6 bases). The CDR3 runs to 15 residues. Per germline, CDR1 SEHNR and CDR2 FQNEAQ (reference sequence). As DNA, the CDR3 is TGTGCCAGCAGCTTAGCAGCAGGGTCGGGGGAGACCCGGTACTTC. This codes for CASSLAAGSGETRYF.

V and J are TRBV20-1 and TRBJ1-1, with a tentative D call TRBD1 (6 bases). The V gene's germline CDR1 is DFQATT and CDR2 SNEGSKA (reference sequence). The CDR3 is 14 amino acids. The CDR3 reads CNAAPLDRNTEAFF. The CDR3 coding sequence is TGCAATGCCGCACCCCTGGACAGGAACACTGAAGCTTTCTTT.

This clonotype showed up just once. The chain links TRBV20-1 to TRBJ2-7; D possibly corresponds to TRBD2 (5 bases). V dropped 3 bases and J dropped 4 bases, with 16 bases sitting between them. The CDR3 is 14 amino acids. Germline V gene data show CDR1 as DFQATT and CDR2 as SNEGSKA (reference sequence). CDR3 protein: CSARRRTGKYEQYF. CDR3 in DNA: TGCAGTGCTAGGCGCCGAACGGGGAAATACGAGCAGTACTTC.

CDR3 protein: CATSSGKDTGELFF. CDR3 nucleotides: TGTGCCACCAGCAGCGGGAAAGACACCGGGGAGCTGTTTTTT. The chain employs TRBV15 and TRBJ2-2; D might be TRBD2 (5 bases). Germline assignment: CDR1 LNHNV and CDR2 YYDKDF (reference sequence). The CDR3 spans 14 residues. Trimming removed 3 bases from V and 3 bases from J, with 8 bases in between.

On this clonotype: A junction boundary mismatches the germline segment, possibly from a read error. This sequence joins TRBV20-1 and TRBJ2-3, with 12 bases fitting TRBD1. The CDR3 consists of 16 residues. Germline V CDR1 and CDR2: DFQATT, SNEGSKA (reference sequence). The CDR3 DNA reads as TGCAGTGCTCGACGATCGGGACAGGGGGCCCACAATACGCATTATTTT. This encodes CSARRSGQGAHNTHYF.

Concerning this clonotype itself: This may arise from a read error, as a much more abundant clone is one base away. V and J are TRBV5-6 and TRBJ2-5, with D hard to call. The CDR3 has 14 residues. Trimming pared 4 bases from V and 1 base from J, leaving 11 bases between. Germline V CDR1 and CDR2: SGHDT, YYEEEE. CDR3 DNA sequence: TGTGCCAGCAGCAATCATGGATTCCAAGAGACCCAGTACTTC. Its translation: CASSNHGFQETQYF.

As concerns this clonotype: With a much larger clone just one base away, this may be a read error. The gene calls are TRBV29-1 and TRBJ2-7, with D unresolved. Germline V gene data show CDR1 as SQVTM and CDR2 as ANQGSEA. The CDR3 is 12 amino acids. In nucleotides, the CDR3 is TGCAGCGTGAAGGGAAGCTCCTACCAGCAGTACTTC. Its protein is CSVKGSSYQQYF.

Points on this clonotype: The CDR3 carries no conserved terminal phenylalanine or tryptophan, so it likely arises from a read error. This chain connects TRBV10-3 to TRBJ2-6, with 10 bases lining up with TRBD2. This CDR3 contains 20 residues. Looked up from germline, CDR1 is ENHRY and CDR2 is SYGVKD. In nucleotides, the CDR3 is TGTGCCATAAGTGAACATGGGACCAGCGGGAGGGACTCTGGGGACAACGTCCTGACTTTG. Translation gives CAISEHGTSGRDSGDNVLTL.

Remarks on this clonotype: The junction and the germline gene differ at one end; a read error may be behind it. The rearrangement uses TRBV28 and TRBJ1-5; 8 bases are a match to TRBD1. This CDR3 contains 14 residues. CDR1 MDHEN and CDR2 SYDVKM come from the germline V gene. This CDR3 is CTSCWTGLVQPQHF. Written as DNA, the CDR3 is TGTACCAGCTGCTGGACAGGGTTGGTGCAGCCCCAGCATTTT.

For this clonotype: A much bigger clone sits one base away, suggesting this may be a read error. The chain links TRBV10-2 to TRBJ2-7; D ambiguous. Germline V gives CDR1 WSHSY, CDR2 SAAADI. The CDR3 totals 13 residues. For the CDR3, the DNA is TGCGCCAGCAGCGCGTCTCTGTACTACGAGCTGTACTTC. Protein sequence: CASSASLYYELYF.

Concerning this clonotype itself: One end of the junction fails to match germline, which may point to a read error. The J gene is TRBJ2-7, the V gene TRBV10-3, with 8 positions matching TRBD1. CDR3 length: 16 residues. Germline loops: CDR1 ENHRY, CDR2 SYGVKD. The CDR3 protein is CAISEPGTGSPYEQYF. The CDR3 DNA is TGTGCCATCAGCGAACCCGGGACAGGTTCACCCTACGAGCAGTATTTC.

V gene TRBV29-1 combines with J gene TRBJ1-2; D uncertain. Germline CDR1 and CDR2: SQVTM and ANQGSEA. CDR3 length equals 13 residues. Deletions cut 1 base from V and 10 bases from J, with 16 bases between. The CDR3 is CSVEVSRTRDYTF. CDR3 sequence (DNA): TGCAGCGTTGAAGTCAGTCGGACGAGAGACTACACCTTC.

V and J are TRBV18 and TRBJ2-4; 7 bases fit TRBD1. Looked up from germline, CDR1 is KGHSH and CDR2 is LQKENI. V dropped 6 bases and J dropped 5; count of bases not matched to a gene: 4. This CDR3 has 13 amino acids. This CDR3 is CASSPGQENIQYF. Here the CDR3 DNA reads TGTGCCAGCTCGCCCGGACAGGAAAACATTCAGTACTTC.

J is TRBJ2-7 and V is TRBV27, with TRBD1 matching 8 bases. Per the germline V gene, CDR1 is MNHEY and CDR2 is SMNVEV (reference sequence). The CDR3 totals 16 residues. V shed 1 base, J shed 4 bases, and the junction held 9 bases outside the gene matches. The CDR3 sequence: CASSLLVSGGKYEQYF. In nucleotides, the CDR3 is TGTGCCAGCAGTTTATTGGTATCAGGGGGCAAATACGAGCAGTACTTC.

The gene calls are TRBV20-1 and TRBJ1-5; no clear D. Germline-derived CDR1 and CDR2 are DFQATT and SNEGSKA (reference sequence). Trimming pared 1 base from V and 2 bases from J, leaving 6 bases between. The length of the CDR3 is 13 residues. The CDR3 sequence: CSARGLGNQPQHF. The CDR3 bases are TGCAGTGCTAGAGGACTGGGCAATCAGCCCCAGCATTTT.

Concerning this clonotype itself: At one of its ends the junction is not consistent with the germline gene, which may arise from a read error. The rearrangement links TRBV6-5 to TRBJ2-7; D gene uncertain. The CDR3 is 13 amino acids. Germline V gene lookup returns CDR1 MNHEY and CDR2 SVGAGI. CDR3 sequence (DNA): TGTGCCAGCAGCCAGTCTAACGGCTACGGGCAGTACTTC. Its translation: CASSQSNGYGQYF.

Note on this clonotype: Because it lacks the conserved phenylalanine or tryptophan at the end, this CDR3 is likely a read error. J is TRBJ2-7 and V is TRBV29-1, with D perhaps TRBD1 (5 bases). This CDR3 comprises 12 residues. The V gene lost 7 bases and the J gene lost 0 bases, with 10 bases spanning the gap. Germline lookup yields CDR1 SQVTM and CDR2 ANQGSEA. This CDR3 reads CSAGHTSYEQYL. The CDR3 coding sequence is TGCAGCGCTGGACATACCTCCTACGAGCAGTACTTA.

About this clonotype itself: Since no conserved phenylalanine or tryptophan closes the CDR3, a read error is the likely cause. The chain is built from TRBV29-1 and TRBJ2-5, with a tentative D call TRBD2 (6 bases). CDR1 is SQVTM, CDR2 ANQGSEA, per germline. This CDR3 spans 12 amino acids. Trimming stripped 6 bases from V and 5 bases from J, with 13 bases between. Here the CDR3 reads CSVPGERETQYL. CDR3 sequence (DNA): TGCAGCGTCCCGGGAGAGCGGGAGACCCAGTACCTC.

The chain carries TRBV5-4 and TRBJ2-3; perhaps TRBD2 as D (5 bases). In germline, CDR1 is SGHNT, CDR2 YYREEE (reference sequence). Trimming stripped 4 bases from V and 4 bases from J, with 13 bases between. The CDR3 is made up of 14 amino acids. The CDR3 spells CASSLQTTADTQYF. Here the CDR3 DNA reads TGTGCCAGCAGCCTACAGACTACTGCAGATACGCAGTATTTT.

The chain links TRBV10-1 to TRBJ2-7, with D perhaps being TRBD1 or TRBD2 (5 bases each). V was shortened by 5 bases and J by 6 bases, with 14 bases between the two germline ends. Germline V gene data show CDR1 as WNHNN and CDR2 as SYGVQD (reference sequence). This CDR3 is 13 amino acids long. The CDR3 is CASSILEGTEQYF. The CDR3 coding sequence is TGCGCCAGCAGTATACTAGAGGGGACCGAGCAGTACTTC.

Regarding this clonotype: This CDR3 fails to terminate in the conserved phenylalanine or tryptophan, so it likely reflects a read error. The chain joins TRBV29-1 to TRBJ2-7; TRBD1 matches at 8 bases. CDR3 length: 13 residues. From germline, CDR1 is SQVTM and CDR2 ANQGSEA. CDR3 nucleotides: TGCAGCGTTTTCGGGACAGGCGCCTACGTGCAGTACTTA. This encodes CSVFGTGAYVQYL.

This clonotype has more than one count but fewer than ten. No conserved phenylalanine or tryptophan is present at the end of the CDR3, so a read error is the likely explanation. The rearrangement joins TRBV6-2 or TRBV6-3 to TRBJ2-4; 12 nucleotides line up with TRBD1. This CDR3 spans 18 amino acids. Germline V gene data show CDR1 as MNHEY and CDR2 as SVGEGT. J gave up 1 base and V 5 bases, and 9 bases lay outside the gene matches. This chain's CDR3 is CASSARDRGRVAKNIQYS. CDR3 nucleotide sequence: TGTGCCAGCAGTGCCCGGGACAGGGGGCGCGTTGCCAAAAACATTCAGTACTCG.

Note on this clonotype: One end of the junction does not line up with germline, which may come from a read error. The rearrangement links TRBV6-1 to TRBJ1-5; tentative D call: TRBD1 (6 bases). This CDR3 contains 15 residues. The germline CDR1 and CDR2 sequences are MNHNS and SASEGT. CDR3 amino acids: CANSELQQGSQPQHF. As DNA, the CDR3 is TGTGCCAACAGTGAATTACAACAGGGTTCTCAGCCCCAACATTTT.

With respect to this clonotype: A junction boundary mismatches the germline segment, possibly from a read error. J is TRBJ2-1 and V is TRBV20-1; 7 bases line up with TRBD2. Germline assignment: CDR1 DFQATT and CDR2 SNEGSKA (reference sequence). The CDR3 loop spans 15 amino acids. Here the CDR3 DNA reads TGCAATGCTTCCCACCGCGGGAGAAGCTACAATGAGCAGTTCTTC. Translation: CNASHRGRSYNEQFF.

Remarks on this clonotype: One end of the junction fails to match germline, which may point to a read error. The chain uses TRBV10-2 and TRBJ2-5; 10 bases fit TRBD2. Germline CDR1 and CDR2: WSHSY and SAAADI. The CDR3 consists of 14 residues. The CDR3 loop is CASRLAGEDETHYF. CDR3 coding DNA: TGCGCCAGCAGGCTAGCGGGAGAGGATGAGACCCACTACTTC.